Listed here are 26 T cell receptor beta chains from one sample, sequenced in a study of T-cell reconstitution after alpha-beta-depleted transplantation in children. The library targeted TCRbeta and was prepared with unique molecular identifiers. Via MiXCR, TCRdb re-called the PCR reads, giving one row per CDR3 protein. Of over 150,000 distinct CDR3 sequences in the sample, 6.3% were seen once. Sequences were derived from PBMCs, sampled before TCRalphabeta/CD19-depleted stem cell transplant. The receptors come from a girl under three years old with combined immunodeficiency, due to receive a stem cell transplant.

The chain links TRBV20-1 to TRBJ1-2; 8 bases map to TRBD1. Germline CDR1 is DFQATT and CDR2 is SNEGSKA (reference sequence). This CDR3 region has 14 residues. The CDR3 sequence: CRCGNRGRNYGYTF. As DNA, the CDR3 is TGCAGGTGTGGCAACAGGGGGAGGAACTATGGCTACACCTTC.

This clonotype was detected ten times or more. The gene calls are TRBV12-3 or TRBV12-4 and TRBJ1-1; perhaps TRBD1 as D (5 bases). The CDR3 contains 14 residues. The germline V and J ends were trimmed by 6 bases and 10 bases, with 21 bases remaining between them. The chain's CDR3 is CASRPTENFKAAFF. The CDR3 nucleotides are TGTGCCAGCAGGCCGACAGAAAACTTTAAGGCAGCTTTCTTT.

The chain has TRBV19 and TRBJ2-7; 10 bases agree with TRBD1. Germline V CDR1 and CDR2: LNHDA, SQIVND (reference sequence). This CDR3 region has 15 residues. V lost 3 bases, J lost 3 bases, and 5 bases stayed unmatched. CDR3 DNA: TGTGCCAGTAGTATTGGAGACAGGGGGCTCTACGAGCAGTACTTC. Protein sequence: CASSIGDRGLYEQYF.

This clonotype was counted many times. This rearrangement joins TRBV29-1 to TRBJ2-5, with D uncertain. The CDR3 has 13 residues. V shed 3 bases and J shed 0 bases, with 8 bases lying between them. CDR1 is SQVTM, CDR2 ANQGSEA, per germline. The CDR3 loop is CSVDRPNQETQYF. CDR3 DNA sequence: TGCAGCGTTGATCGGCCGAACCAAGAGACCCAGTACTTC.

Only a few counts were recorded for this clonotype. The chain couples TRBV20-1 to TRBJ2-2; possibly TRBD1 for D (6 bases). The CDR3 contains 13 residues. The germline V gene encodes CDR1 DFQATT and CDR2 SNEGSKA (reference sequence). The V and J ends lost 5 bases and 4 bases respectively, with 11 bases between them. This CDR3 reads CSALQGVTGELFF. Here the CDR3 DNA reads TGCAGTGCTTTACAGGGCGTCACCGGGGAGCTGTTTTTT.

This clonotype was counted at least ten times. The V call is TRBV15, the J call TRBJ2-3, with D possibly TRBD2 on 5 matching bases. CDR3 length equals 17 residues. CDR1 is LNHNV, CDR2 YYDKDF, per germline (reference sequence). The V gene lost 6 bases and the J gene lost 4 bases, with 23 bases spanning the gap. The CDR3 DNA reads TGTGCCACCAGTGGCCCCCTTGCGGGTTTGGGCCCAGATACGCAGTATTTT. It is translated as CATSGPLAGLGPDTQYF.

This clonotype occurred many times. The chain employs TRBV7-9 and TRBJ2-1; D possibly corresponds to TRBD2 (6 bases). The CDR3 runs to 17 residues. V shed 5 bases and J shed 9 bases, with 26 bases lying between them. Looked up from germline, CDR1 is SEHNR and CDR2 is FQNEAQ (reference sequence). The CDR3 is CASSHSGSTFNAGEQFF. The CDR3 nucleotides are TGTGCCAGCAGCCATTCCGGGAGCACTTTTAACGCCGGTGAGCAGTTCTTC.

This clonotype was recorded at least ten times. The chain uses TRBV6-2 or TRBV6-3 and TRBJ2-7, with a tentative D call TRBD2 (6 bases). The ends were cut back, 0 bases at V and 5 bases at J, with 14 bases in the middle. The V gene's germline CDR1 is MNHEY and CDR2 SVGEGT. This CDR3 has 15 residues. The DNA of the CDR3 is TGTGCCAGCAGTTACTCGGGCGGGACTGGGGACGAGCAGTACTTC. Protein: CASSYSGGTGDEQYF.

This clonotype was seen many times. The chain carries TRBV20-1 and TRBJ2-3; no firm D call. Germline CDR1 DFQATT, CDR2 SNEGSKA (reference sequence). Trimming shortened V by 3 bases and J by 3 bases, and 10 bases separated the two germline ends. The CDR3 is 13 residues long. The CDR3 sequence: CSASRYITDTQYF. CDR3 nucleotides: TGCAGTGCTAGTCGTTACATTACAGATACGCAGTATTTT.

This clonotype came up many times. This rearrangement joins TRBV12-3 or TRBV12-4 to TRBJ2-3, with D unclear. The CDR3 runs 13 residues. The ends were cut back, 7 bases at V and 1 base at J, with 9 bases in the middle. In DNA form, the CDR3 reads TGTGCCAGCATCATTGGGGGCACAGATACGCAGTATTTT. It is translated as CASIIGGTDTQYF.

In its sample, this clonotype was seen a few times. The chain couples TRBV7-6 to TRBJ2-3; D not certain. Germline V lookup: CDR1 SGHVS, CDR2 FNYEAQ. Trimming removed 5 bases from V and 6 bases from J, with 9 bases in between. The CDR3 runs to 12 residues. CDR3: CASSPIGDTQYF. Written as DNA, the CDR3 is TGTGCCAGCAGCCCCATTGGTGATACGCAGTATTTT.

Turning to this clonotype: A far larger clone is one base from this, pointing to a likely read error. The chain uses TRBV6-5 and TRBJ2-1; D unclear. The germline gives CDR1 MNHEY, CDR2 SVGAGI. The CDR3 length is 11 residues. Trimming cost V 7 bases and J 5 bases, with 6 bases left between them. The CDR3 sequence is CASTSHNEQFF. In DNA, the CDR3 is TGTGCCAGCACTTCCCACAATGAGCAGTTCTTC.

Many counts were recorded for this clonotype. This chain joins TRBV28 and TRBJ2-2; D gene uncertain. Trimming pared 4 bases from V and 4 bases from J, leaving 13 bases between. The germline CDR1 and CDR2 sequences are MDHEN and SYDVKM. The CDR3 covers 15 residues. This chain's CDR3 is CASSSHPMVTGELFF. The DNA for the CDR3 is TGTGCCAGCAGTTCACATCCTATGGTCACCGGGGAGCTGTTTTTT.

This clonotype was recorded many times. The chain uses TRBV11-1 and TRBJ2-1; possible D gene TRBD2, 5 bases. Germline V gene sequence: CDR1 SGHAT, CDR2 FQDESV (reference sequence). The V and J ends lost 4 bases and 12 bases respectively, with 10 bases between them. The CDR3 is 11 residues long. The chain's CDR3 is CASSSGGWQFF. CDR3 DNA sequence: TGTGCCAGCAGCTCAGGCGGGTGGCAGTTCTTC.

This clonotype was picked up a small number of times. The chain couples TRBV20-1 to TRBJ2-4; 9 bases line up with TRBD1. Germline trimming cut 6 bases from V and 1 base from J; bases unmatched to any gene: 10. The CDR3 contains 16 residues. The germline CDR1 and CDR2 sequences are DFQATT and SNEGSKA (reference sequence). The CDR3 DNA is TGCAGTGCCCAACCACAGGGGGCGTGGGCCAAAAACATTCAGTACTTC. It codes for CSAQPQGAWAKNIQYF.

This clonotype has ten or more counts. V gene TRBV20-1 combines with J gene TRBJ1-4; 7 nucleotides align to TRBD1. Trimming at V came to 3 bases and at J to 7 bases, leaving 11 bases not matched to a gene. CDR3 size: 15 residues. Germline values: CDR1 DFQATT, CDR2 SNEGSKA (reference sequence). The CDR3 nucleotides are TGCAGTGCTAGTGACCCGGGACAGAGGGCTGAAAAACTGTTTTTT. Translated, it gives CSASDPGQRAEKLFF.

This clonotype was observed many times. The V gene is TRBV6-1, the J gene TRBJ2-1; maybe TRBD1 (5 bases). The CDR3 has 15 amino acids. The V gene lost 4 bases and the J gene lost 0 bases, with 10 bases spanning the gap. Germline assignment: CDR1 MNHNS and CDR2 SASEGT. The CDR3 loop is CASSVRQGSYNEQFF. DNA of the CDR3: TGTGCCAGCAGTGTAAGGCAGGGCTCCTACAATGAGCAGTTCTTC.

About this clonotype itself: A much larger clone lies one base from this, so it may be a read error. This chain links TRBV20-1 with TRBJ2-1, with D perhaps matching TRBD1 (6 bases). The V end lost 8 bases, the J end lost 7 bases, and 21 bases lay between the germline ends. The CDR3 contains 14 residues. Germline loops: CDR1 DFQATT, CDR2 SNEGSKA (reference sequence). The chain's CDR3 is CSRYRDIQGNEQFF. CDR3 coding DNA: TGCAGTCGATACCGGGACATCCAAGGTAATGAGCAGTTCTTC.

The V call is TRBV19, the J call TRBJ2-1; no reliable D call. The germline gives CDR1 LNHDA, CDR2 SQIVND (reference sequence). The CDR3 consists of 14 residues. Trimming shortened V by 3 bases and J by 12 bases, and 18 bases separated the two germline ends. CDR3 DNA sequence: TGTGCCAGTAGTATTGTCAACTCCCCAATGACGCAGTTCTTC. Translating it yields CASSIVNSPMTQFF.

This chain links TRBV5-1 with TRBJ2-7, with no clear D. V lost 5 bases to trimming and J lost 0 bases, with 15 bases between them. This CDR3 is built from 15 residues. Germline-derived CDR1 and CDR2 are SGHRS and YFSETQ. CDR3 residues: CASSPYAVSSYEQYF. The CDR3 DNA reads TGCGCCAGCAGTCCTTACGCTGTTAGCTCCTACGAGCAGTACTTC.

This clonotype was seen a few times. This chain connects TRBV6-5 to TRBJ1-6; TRBD1 agrees at 9 bases. This CDR3 spans 14 amino acids. V shed 4 bases and J 15 bases; nucleotides not matched to a gene: 10. Germline CDR1 is MNHEY and CDR2 is SVGAGI. The CDR3 region is CASSFRQGEIHLHF. In DNA form, the CDR3 reads TGTGCCAGCAGTTTCAGACAGGGGGAGATTCACCTCCACTTT.

The CDR3 protein is CASSQSGTANIQYF. The CDR3 DNA follows: TGTGCCAGCAGCCAGTCCGGGACGGCAAACATTCAGTACTTC. The chain combines TRBV3-1 with TRBJ2-4; possibly TRBD1 or TRBD2 for D (5 bases each). Germline loops: CDR1 LGHDT, CDR2 YNNKEL (reference sequence). The CDR3 extends over 14 amino acids. Trimming left V 3 bases short and J 6 bases short, with 12 bases between. The whole variable domain, filled in from reference TRBV3-1 and TRBJ2-4, reads DTAVSQTPKYLVTQMGNDKSIKCEQNLGHDTMYWYKQDSKKFLKIMFSYNNKELIINETVPNRFSPKSPDKAHLNLHINSLELGDSAVYFCASSQSGTANIQYFGAGTRLSVL.

This clonotype has ten or more counts. This chain joins TRBV20-1 and TRBJ2-7; D not certain. In germline, CDR1 is DFQATT, CDR2 SNEGSKA (reference sequence). The V end lost 2 bases, the J end lost 3 bases, and 11 bases lay between the germline ends. The CDR3 sequence is 13 residues long. The CDR3 spells CSARFPLSYEQYF. CDR3 in DNA: TGCAGTGCTAGATTCCCCCTGAGCTACGAGCAGTACTTC.

This clonotype was counted many times. The chain has TRBV9 and TRBJ1-2; D unresolved. Germline loops: CDR1 SGDLS, CDR2 YYNGEE. The ends were cut back, 4 bases at V and 4 bases at J, with 17 bases in the middle. The CDR3 has 15 amino acids. For the CDR3, the DNA is TGTGCCAGCAGCCCCAGGCCTCTGGTCCTCTATGGCTACACCTTC. It is translated as CASSPRPLVLYGYTF.

This clonotype appeared a few times. A single base separates this from a much larger clone, so it may be a read error. The chain links TRBV11-1 to TRBJ2-1; no clear D. Germline-derived CDR1 and CDR2 are SGHAT and FQDESV (reference sequence). The CDR3 is made up of 15 amino acids. This CDR3 is CSSSLGINLYNEQFF. CDR3 bases: TGTTCCAGCAGCTTAGGGATTAACCTCTACAATGAGCAGTTCTTC.

The sample holds many counts of this clonotype. The chain employs TRBV7-2 and TRBJ2-1; the match to TRBD2 covers 10 bases. Germline trimming cut 3 bases from V and 8 bases from J; bases unmatched to any gene: 7. The CDR3 spans 15 residues. Germline-derived CDR1 and CDR2 are SGHTA and FQGNSA. The CDR3 here is CASSFTAGGYDEQFF. In DNA, the CDR3 is TGTGCCAGCAGCTTCACAGCGGGAGGGTACGATGAGCAGTTCTTC.